This is a list of T cell receptor beta chains from one sample in a study of breast tumors, draining lymph nodes, adjacent tissues. MiXCR, applied by TCRdb to the multiplex PCR reads, yields one record per CDR3 protein. The profile shows 290,000 or so distinct CDR3 sequences, about 33% of them singletons. Sequencing was carried out using axillary lymph node tissue. The receptors here all came from a female donor with breast cancer. Some clones in this sample may be carry-over from other donors' samples. CDR3s include the opening cysteine and the closing phenylalanine or tryptophan. A D gene is named only where the DNA matches it firmly. Rows give clone size only sometimes, using once, few, many, or a class for an expanded clone.

j_gene	d_gene	abundance	v_gene	len	CDR3nt	CDR3aa
TRBJ2-6	-	many	TRBV7-9	13	TGTGCCGTCGACAGCTCTGGGGCCAACGTCCTGACTTTC	CAVDSSGANVLTF
TRBJ2-3	TRBD1	many	TRBV6-6	15	TGTGCCAGCAGTTACTCGTGGGACAGGGGAGATACGCAGTATTTT	CASSYSWDRGDTQYF
TRBJ2-1	-	many	TRBV15	13	TGTGCCACCAGCAGAGATCTCAGCCATGAGCAGTTCTTC	CATSRDLSHEQFF
TRBJ2-7	-	many	TRBV6-5	14	TGTGCCAGCAGTTACTTGGAGTCTCAATACGAGCAGTACTTC	CASSYLESQYEQYF
TRBJ2-7	TRBD2	many	TRBV7-2	15	TGTGCCAGCAGCACGACTAGCGGGACCTCCTACGAGCAGTACTTC	CASSTTSGTSYEQYF
TRBJ2-5	-	-	TRBV29-1	14	TGCAGCGTCCGAAAGGGGGAGGGCTGGGAGACCCAGTACTTC	CSVRKGEGWETQYF
TRBJ1-5	-	many	TRBV12-3/TRBV12-4	13	TGTGCCAGCAGTTTAGCGGGGGGCAGAGTCCAGCATTTT	CASSLAGGRVQHF
TRBJ2-3	-	many	TRBV19	14	TGTGCCAGTAGAAGGGGCACTAGCACAGATACGCAGTATTTT	CASRRGTSTDTQYF
TRBJ2-3	TRBD1	-	TRBV18	18	TGTGCCAGCTCTCCGGGACAGGGCGGGACGCTAAGCACAGATACGCAGTATTTT	CASSPGQGGTLSTDTQYF
TRBJ1-3	-	-	TRBV7-2	17	TGTGCCAGCAGCTTAGCGTTGGGGCCCGCCTCTGGAAACACCATATATTTT	CASSLALGPASGNTIYF
TRBJ2-7	TRBD1	many	TRBV11-2	14	TGTGCCAGCAGCGCCCGGGACAGGGGCTACGAGCAGTACTTC	CASSARDRGYEQYF
TRBJ1-5	-	-	TRBV20-1	18	TGCAGTGCAAGGACTAGCGGGAGCGGGACCGGGAACAATCAGCCCCAGCATTTT	CSARTSGSGTGNNQPQHF
TRBJ1-2	-	many	TRBV9	18	TGTGCCAGCAGCCCCCGTCCCTCCCCGGGGGGCGCAAACTATGGCTACACCTTC	CASSPRPSPGGANYGYTF
TRBJ2-5	TRBD1	few	TRBV28	14	TGTGCCAGCAGTTCCCCGGGACAGAAAGAGACCCAGTACTTC	CASSSPGQKETQYF
TRBJ1-4	-	-	TRBV9	13	TGTGCCAGCAGTCAGGGTGGAGGGGAAAAACTGTTTTTT	CASSQGGGEKLFF
TRBJ1-1	-	few	TRBV20-1	14	TGCAGTGCTAGAGTCGGACGGGGGAGCACTGAAGCTTTCTTT	CSARVGRGSTEAFF
TRBJ1-1	-	-	TRBV7-8	16	TGTGCCAGCAGCTTTCGAGGTGCACAGGAAAACACTGAAGCTTTCTTT	CASSFRGAQENTEAFF
TRBJ2-7	-	many	TRBV2	13	TGTGCCAGCAGTGTTTACCCCGGATACGAGCAGTACTTC	CASSVYPGYEQYF
TRBJ2-3	-	-	TRBV5-8	15	TGTGCCAGCAGCCTAAGGGGACCGTTCACAGATACGCAGTATTTT	CASSLRGPFTDTQYF
TRBJ2-7	TRBD2	many	TRBV11-3	16	TGTGCCAGCAGCCGTGGGACTAGCGGAGGCGAATACGAGCAGTACTTC	CASSRGTSGGEYEQYF
TRBJ2-5	-	-	TRBV28	12	TGTGCCAGCAGTTCAGGTAGAGAGGCCCAGTACTTC	CASSSGREAQYF
TRBJ2-1	-	-	TRBV4-2	15	TGTGCCAGCAGCCAAGATTGGGGGATAAACAATGAGCAGTTCTTC	CASSQDWGINNEQFF
TRBJ2-1	-	many	TRBV20-1	16	TGCAGTGCTCCTCCTCGGGGCAGGGCCTTCGGGAATGAGCAGTTCTTC	CSAPPRGRAFGNEQFF
TRBJ1-5	-	few	TRBV18	15	TGTGCCAGCTCACCAGAGGAGTTCGGCAATCAGCCCCAGCATTTT	CASSPEEFGNQPQHF
TRBJ2-5	-	many	TRBV10-3	12	TGTGCCATCAGCTCTCTCGCAGAGACCCAGTACTTC	CAISSLAETQYF
TRBJ2-1	-	many	TRBV19	16	TGTGCCAGTAGTATAACCCGAGGATCCGGCTACAATGAGCAGTTCTTC	CASSITRGSGYNEQFF
TRBJ2-1	TRBD2	many	TRBV10-1	17	TGCGCCAGCAGTGATCCCTCAACTAGCGGGGTGGAAGAGGAGCAGTTCTTC	CASSDPSTSGVEEEQFF
TRBJ1-4	-	many	TRBV12-3/TRBV12-4	20	TGTGCCAGCAGTTTAGGTAGGGGTTTCACAGTAGGATCAACTAATGAAAAACTGTTTTTT	CASSLGRGFTVGSTNEKLFF
TRBJ2-1	TRBD2	many	TRBV7-2	19	TGTGCCAGCAGCAAAGGACTAGCGGGAGGCTTGAGCTCCTACAATGAGCAGTTCTTC	CASSKGLAGGLSSYNEQFF
TRBJ2-5	-	many	TRBV20-1	14	TGCAGTGCTAGAGAGCGCCAGCACCAAGAGGCCCAGTACTTC	CSARERQHQEAQYF
TRBJ2-2	TRBD2	-	TRBV28	16	TGTGCCAGCCGCCCGCTAGCGGGAGGATCCACCGGGGAGCTGTTTTTT	CASRPLAGGSTGELFF
TRBJ2-3	-	once	TRBV20-1	14	TGCAGTGCTGCCCCTTACCCCCCGCCAGATACGCAGTATTTT	CSAAPYPPPDTQYF
TRBJ1-2	-	-	TRBV15	15	TGTGCCACCAGCGGAGTCCGACAGCCCTGGTATGGCCACACCTTC	CATSGVRQPWYGHTF
TRBJ1-6	-	-	TRBV29-1	12	TGCAGCGTCGGGACCTATAATTCACCCCTCCACTTT	CSVGTYNSPLHF
TRBJ1-2	-	many	TRBV7-9	15	TGTGCCAGCAGCTTAGAGTCAGGGAATCTCTATGGCTACACCTTC	CASSLESGNLYGYTF
TRBJ1-3	-	many	TRBV19	15	TGTGCCAGTAGTTTTAGTATGGTCTCTGGAAACACCATATATTTT	CASSFSMVSGNTIYF
TRBJ2-6	TRBD2	-	TRBV11-2	19	TGTGCCAGCAGCTTAGGTAGGGACTCGCGGGAGTCTGGGGCCAACGTCCTGACTTTT	CASSLGRDSRESGANVLTF
TRBJ2-7	TRBD2	-	TRBV20-1	15	TGCAGTGCTAGAGATTTTAGCGGGAGCGCCTACGAGCAGTACTTC	CSARDFSGSAYEQYF
TRBJ2-6	-	many	TRBV19	14	TGTGCCAGTGGTTCGCTCTCCGGGGCCAACGTCCTGACTTTC	CASGSLSGANVLTF
TRBJ2-1	TRBD2	many	TRBV7-6	15	TGTGCCAGCAGCTTAGTTGGGACTAGCTACAATGAGCAGTTCTTC	CASSLVGTSYNEQFF
TRBJ1-1	-	few	TRBV10-3	14	TGTGCCATCAGTGAGCCTCAGGCGAACACTGAAGCTTTCTTT	CAISEPQANTEAFF
TRBJ2-5	-	many	TRBV24-1	12	TGTGCCACCAGTGATCCGGTGGAGACCCAGTACTTC	CATSDPVETQYF
TRBJ2-3	-	many	TRBV7-2	14	TGTGCCAGCAGCTTAGGCGGCACCACAGATACGCAGTATTTT	CASSLGGTTDTQYF
TRBJ2-1	TRBD1	-	TRBV27	17	TGTGCCAGCAGTTCTCCCGGGACAGGGGGCAGATACAATGAGCAGTTCTTC	CASSSPGTGGRYNEQFF
TRBJ2-2	TRBD2	many	TRBV7-3	17	TGTGCCAGCAGCTTGGGGGGACTAGCGGAAATCACCGGGGAGCTGTTTTTT	CASSLGGLAEITGELFF
TRBJ1-2	TRBD1	many	TRBV30	14	TGTGCCTGGAGTAACAGGGGCCGTTTGACTGGCTACACCTTC	CAWSNRGRLTGYTF
TRBJ2-2	TRBD1	many	TRBV19	15	TGTGCCAGTAGTATCCGACAGGGTGGGACCGGGGAGCTGTTTTTT	CASSIRQGGTGELFF
TRBJ2-5	-	many	TRBV20-1	11	TGCAGTGCACAGGACCAAGAGACCCAGTACTTC	CSAQDQETQYF
TRBJ1-4	-	many	TRBV19	14	TGTGCCAGTAGGTCACTCACAACTAATGAAAAACTGTTTTTT	CASRSLTTNEKLFF
TRBJ2-3	TRBD1	many	TRBV19	15	TGTGCCAGTAGTAGATCTACAGGGGAGCAGAATACGCAGTATTTT	CASSRSTGEQNTQYF
TRBJ1-2	-	once	TRBV24-1	11	TGTGCCACCAGTGGAGCGGGAGGCTACACCTTC	CATSGAGGYTF
TRBJ2-2	-	-	TRBV6-5	13	TGTGCCAGCAGTCAACAGGGTTCCGGGGAGCTGTTTTTT	CASSQQGSGELFF
TRBJ1-4	TRBD1	-	TRBV7-8	14	TGTGCCAGCAGCGCCCGGACAGGGAATGAAAAACTGTTTTTT	CASSARTGNEKLFF